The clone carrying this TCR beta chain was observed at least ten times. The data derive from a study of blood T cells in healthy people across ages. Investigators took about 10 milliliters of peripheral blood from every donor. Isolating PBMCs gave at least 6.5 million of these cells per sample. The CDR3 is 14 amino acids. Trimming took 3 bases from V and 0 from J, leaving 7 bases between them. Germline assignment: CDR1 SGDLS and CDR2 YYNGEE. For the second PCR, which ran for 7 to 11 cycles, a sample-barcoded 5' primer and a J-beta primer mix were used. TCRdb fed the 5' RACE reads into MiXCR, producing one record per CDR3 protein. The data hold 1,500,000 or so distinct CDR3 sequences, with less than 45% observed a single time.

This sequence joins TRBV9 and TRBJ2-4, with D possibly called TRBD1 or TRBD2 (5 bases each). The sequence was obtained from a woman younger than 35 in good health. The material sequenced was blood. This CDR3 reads CASSAGTAKNIQYF. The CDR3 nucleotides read TGTGCCAGCAGCGCCGGGACAGCCAAAAACATTCAGTACTTC.